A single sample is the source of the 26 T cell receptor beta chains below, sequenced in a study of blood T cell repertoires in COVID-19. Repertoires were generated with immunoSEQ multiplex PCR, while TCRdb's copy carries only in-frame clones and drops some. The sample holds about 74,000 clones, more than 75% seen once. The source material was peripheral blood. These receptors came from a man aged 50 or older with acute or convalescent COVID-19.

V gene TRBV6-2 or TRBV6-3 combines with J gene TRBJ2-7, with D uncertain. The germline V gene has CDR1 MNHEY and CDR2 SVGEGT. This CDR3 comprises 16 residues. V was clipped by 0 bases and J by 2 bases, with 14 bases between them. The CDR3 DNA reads TGTGCCAGCAGTTACTCGCTTGACACTCAAACCTACGAGCAGTACTTC. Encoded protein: CASSYSLDTQTYEQYF.

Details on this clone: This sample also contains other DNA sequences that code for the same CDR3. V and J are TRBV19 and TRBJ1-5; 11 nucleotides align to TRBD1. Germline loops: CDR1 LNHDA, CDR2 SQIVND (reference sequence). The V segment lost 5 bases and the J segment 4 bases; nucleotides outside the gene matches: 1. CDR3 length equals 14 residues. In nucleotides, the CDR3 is TGTGCCAGTAGTGGGACAGGGGGTAATCAGCCCCAGCATTTT. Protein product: CASSGTGGNQPQHF. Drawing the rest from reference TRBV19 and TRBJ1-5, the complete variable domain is DGGITQSPKYLFRKEGQNVTLSCEQNLNHDAMYWYRQDPGQGLRLIYYSQIVNDFQKGDIAEGYSVSREKKESFPLTVTSAQKNPTAFYLCASSGTGGNQPQHFGDGTRLSIL.

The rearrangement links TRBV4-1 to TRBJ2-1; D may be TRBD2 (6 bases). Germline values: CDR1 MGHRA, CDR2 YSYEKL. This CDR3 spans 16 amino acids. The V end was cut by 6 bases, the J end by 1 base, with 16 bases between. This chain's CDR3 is CASRTWDSDSYNEQFF. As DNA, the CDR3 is TGCGCCAGCAGGACCTGGGACTCCGATTCCTACAATGAGCAGTTCTTC.

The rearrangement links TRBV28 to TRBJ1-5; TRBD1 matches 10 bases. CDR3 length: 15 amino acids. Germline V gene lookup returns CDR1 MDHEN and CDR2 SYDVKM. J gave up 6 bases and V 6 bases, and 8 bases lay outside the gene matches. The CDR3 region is CASRLKTGGGQPQHF. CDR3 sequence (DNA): TGTGCCAGCAGGCTTAAGACAGGGGGCGGTCAGCCCCAGCATTTT.

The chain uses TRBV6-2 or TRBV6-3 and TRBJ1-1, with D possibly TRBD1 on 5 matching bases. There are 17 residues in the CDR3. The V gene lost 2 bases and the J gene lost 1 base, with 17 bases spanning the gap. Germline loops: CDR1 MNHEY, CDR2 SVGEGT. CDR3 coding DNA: TGTGCCAGCAGTTACCCCCGTCGGGGGAAAGGGAACACTGAAGCTTTCTTT. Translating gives CASSYPRRGKGNTEAFF.

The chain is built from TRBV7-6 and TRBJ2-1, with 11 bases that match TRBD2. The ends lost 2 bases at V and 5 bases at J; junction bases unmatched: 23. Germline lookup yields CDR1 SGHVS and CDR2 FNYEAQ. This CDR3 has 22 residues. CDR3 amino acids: CASSLSQDRGKILAGENNEQFF. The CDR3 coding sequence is TGTGCCAGCAGCTTAAGTCAGGACAGGGGAAAAATACTAGCGGGGGAGAACAATGAGCAGTTCTTC.

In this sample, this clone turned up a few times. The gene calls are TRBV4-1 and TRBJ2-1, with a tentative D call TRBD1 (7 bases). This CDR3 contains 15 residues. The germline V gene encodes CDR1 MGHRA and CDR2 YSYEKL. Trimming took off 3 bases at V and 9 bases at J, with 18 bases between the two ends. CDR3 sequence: CASSQGLQGRGEQFF. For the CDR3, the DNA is TGCGCCAGCAGCCAGGGTCTACAGGGGCGGGGTGAGCAGTTCTTC.

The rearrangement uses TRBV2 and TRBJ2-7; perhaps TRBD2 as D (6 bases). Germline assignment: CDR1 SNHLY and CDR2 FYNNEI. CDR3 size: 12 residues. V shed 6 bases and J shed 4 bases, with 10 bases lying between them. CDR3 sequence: CASSGTLYEQYF. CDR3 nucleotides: TGTGCCAGCAGCGGGACTCTGTACGAGCAGTACTTC.

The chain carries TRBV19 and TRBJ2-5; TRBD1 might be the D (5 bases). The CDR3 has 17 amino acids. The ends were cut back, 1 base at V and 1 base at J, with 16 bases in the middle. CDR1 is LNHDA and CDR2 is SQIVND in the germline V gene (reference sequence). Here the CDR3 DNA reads TGTGCCAGTAGTATAGGAACCATAAGGGGCATCCAAGAGACCCAGTACTTC. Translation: CASSIGTIRGIQETQYF.

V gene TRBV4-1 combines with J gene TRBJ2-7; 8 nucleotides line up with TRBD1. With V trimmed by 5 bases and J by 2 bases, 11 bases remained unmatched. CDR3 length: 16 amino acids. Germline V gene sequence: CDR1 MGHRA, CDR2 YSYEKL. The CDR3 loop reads CASSESGGQGAYEQYF. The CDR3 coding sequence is TGCGCCAGCAGCGAAAGTGGAGGACAGGGAGCCTACGAGCAGTACTTC.

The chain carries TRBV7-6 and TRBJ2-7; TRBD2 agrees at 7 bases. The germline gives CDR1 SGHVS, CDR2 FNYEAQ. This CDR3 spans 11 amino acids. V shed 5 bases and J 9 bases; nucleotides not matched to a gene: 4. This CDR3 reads CASSGRGVQYF. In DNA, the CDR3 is TGTGCCAGCAGCGGACGGGGGGTGCAGTACTTC.

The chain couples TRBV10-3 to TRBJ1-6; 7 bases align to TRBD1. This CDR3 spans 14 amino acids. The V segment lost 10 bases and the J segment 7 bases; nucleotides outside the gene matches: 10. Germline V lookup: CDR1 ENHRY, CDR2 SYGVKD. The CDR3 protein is CATYPGTENSPLHF. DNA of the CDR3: TGTGCCACCTACCCCGGGACAGAAAATTCACCCCTCCACTTT.

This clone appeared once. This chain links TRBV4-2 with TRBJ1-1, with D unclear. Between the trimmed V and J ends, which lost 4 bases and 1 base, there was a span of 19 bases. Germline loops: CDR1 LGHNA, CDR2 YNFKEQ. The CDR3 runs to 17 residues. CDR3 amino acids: CASSPEEATMRNTEAFF. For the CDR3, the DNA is TGTGCCAGCAGCCCAGAAGAGGCAACAATGAGGAACACTGAAGCTTTCTTT.

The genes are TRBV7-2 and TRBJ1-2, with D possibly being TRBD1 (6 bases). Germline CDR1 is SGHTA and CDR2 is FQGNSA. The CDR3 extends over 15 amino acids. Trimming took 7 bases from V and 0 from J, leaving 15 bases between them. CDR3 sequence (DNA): TGTGCCAGCATCATTAGGGGGGGAGCTAACTATGGCTACACCTTC. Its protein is CASIIRGGANYGYTF.

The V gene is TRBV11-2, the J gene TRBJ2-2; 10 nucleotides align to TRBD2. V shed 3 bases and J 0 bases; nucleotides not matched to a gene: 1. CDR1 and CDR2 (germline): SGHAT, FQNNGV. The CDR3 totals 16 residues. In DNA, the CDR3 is TGTGCCAGCAGCTTGAGCGGGAGGGCGAACACCGGGGAGCTGTTTTTT. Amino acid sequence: CASSLSGRANTGELFF. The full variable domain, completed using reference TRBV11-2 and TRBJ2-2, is EAGVAQSPRYKIIEKRQSVAFWCNPISGHATLYWYQQILGQGPKLLIQFQNNGVVDDSQLPKDRFSAERLKGVDSTLKIQPAKLEDSAVYLCASSLSGRANTGELFFGEGSRLTVL.

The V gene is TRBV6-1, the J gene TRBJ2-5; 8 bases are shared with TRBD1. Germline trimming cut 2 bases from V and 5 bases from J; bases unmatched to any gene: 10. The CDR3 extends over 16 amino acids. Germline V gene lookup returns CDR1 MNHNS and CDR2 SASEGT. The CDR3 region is CASSESADREWETQYF. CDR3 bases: TGTGCCAGCAGTGAATCTGCGGACAGGGAGTGGGAGACCCAGTACTTC.

The CDR3 bases are TGTGCCAGCGGACCGGGACAGTCCTACGAGCAGTACGTC. It is translated as CASGPGQSYEQYV. V is TRBV28 and J is TRBJ2-7; TRBD1 matches at 7 bases. Germline V lookup: CDR1 MDHEN, CDR2 SYDVKM. The CDR3 contains 13 residues. The J segment lost 1 base and the V segment lost 8 bases, leaving 5 bases of the junction unmatched.

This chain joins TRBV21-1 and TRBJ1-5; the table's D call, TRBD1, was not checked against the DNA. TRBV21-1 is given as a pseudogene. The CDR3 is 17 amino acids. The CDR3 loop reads CASTSKRGQGRTQPQHF. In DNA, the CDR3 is TGTGCCAGCACCTCAAAAAGGGGGCAGGGAAGGACCCAGCCCCAGCATTTT.

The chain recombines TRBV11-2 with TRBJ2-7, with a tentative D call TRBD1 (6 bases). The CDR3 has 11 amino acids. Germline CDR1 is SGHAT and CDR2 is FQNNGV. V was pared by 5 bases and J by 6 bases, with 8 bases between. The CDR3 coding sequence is TGTGCCAGCAGCCTCAGGGGCGAGCAGTACTTC. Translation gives CASSLRGEQYF.

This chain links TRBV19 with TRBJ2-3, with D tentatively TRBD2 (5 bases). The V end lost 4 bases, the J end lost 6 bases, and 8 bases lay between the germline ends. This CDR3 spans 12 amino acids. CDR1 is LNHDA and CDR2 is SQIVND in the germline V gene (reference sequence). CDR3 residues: CASSTSGDTQYF. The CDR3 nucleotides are TGTGCCAGTAGTACCTCGGGGGATACGCAGTATTTT.

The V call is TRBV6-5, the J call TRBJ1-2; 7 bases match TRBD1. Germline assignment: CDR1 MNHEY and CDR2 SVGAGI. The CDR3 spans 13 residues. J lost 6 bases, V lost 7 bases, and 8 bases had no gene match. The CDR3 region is CASKGQTTHGYTF. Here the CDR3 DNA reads TGTGCCAGCAAGGGACAGACTACCCATGGCTACACCTTC.

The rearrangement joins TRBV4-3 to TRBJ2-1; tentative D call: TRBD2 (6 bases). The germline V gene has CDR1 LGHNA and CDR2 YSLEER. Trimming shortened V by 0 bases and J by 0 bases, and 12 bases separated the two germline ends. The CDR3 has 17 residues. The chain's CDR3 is CASSQDRWGGSYNEQFF. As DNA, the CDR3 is TGCGCCAGCAGCCAAGACCGCTGGGGAGGCTCCTACAATGAGCAGTTCTTC.

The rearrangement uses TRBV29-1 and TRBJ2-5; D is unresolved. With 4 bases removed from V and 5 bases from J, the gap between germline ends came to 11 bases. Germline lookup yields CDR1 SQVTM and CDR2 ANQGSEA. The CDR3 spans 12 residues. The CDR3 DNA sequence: TGCAGCGTTGGTACTGAGGCGGAGACCCAGTACTTC. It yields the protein CSVGTEAETQYF.

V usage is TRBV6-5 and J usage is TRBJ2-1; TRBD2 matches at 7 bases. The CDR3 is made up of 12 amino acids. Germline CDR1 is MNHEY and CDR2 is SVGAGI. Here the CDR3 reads CAGGWSYNEQFF. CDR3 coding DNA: TGTGCGGGGGGGTGGTCCTACAATGAGCAGTTCTTC.

The CDR3 DNA follows: TGTGCCAGCAGCCAAGATCGACGGTTGCGGGAGCGCCGGGGTAATGAGCAGTTCTTC. Translation gives CASSQDRRLRERRGNEQFF. The chain employs TRBV4-2 and TRBJ2-1; 7 nucleotides align to TRBD2. Germline trimming cut 0 bases from V and 7 bases from J; bases unmatched to any gene: 18. The CDR3 has 19 residues. Germline V gene data show CDR1 as LGHNA and CDR2 as YNFKEQ.

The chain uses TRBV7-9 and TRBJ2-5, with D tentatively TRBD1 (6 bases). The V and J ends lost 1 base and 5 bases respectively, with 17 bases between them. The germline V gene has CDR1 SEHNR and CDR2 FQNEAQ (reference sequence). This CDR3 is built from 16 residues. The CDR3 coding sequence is TGTGCCAGCAGCTTAGGCCGGGCAGGGGCCGATGAGACCCAGTACTTC. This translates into CASSLGRAGADETQYF.